This paragraph covers one TCR beta chain sequence. This receptor's antigen is unknown. No base quality values were provided; no much bigger clone lies one nucleotide off. Library construction relied on the immunoSEQ multiplex PCR assay. For the multiplex PCR, a mixture combining 60 forward primers for TCR Vbeta segments and 13 reverse primers for TCR Jbeta segments was used. Amplification of the CDR3 region of rearranged TCR beta genes was performed with a multiplex PCR assay on genomic DNA. The Illumina HiSeq System was used to sequence the amplified TCR beta libraries as 87-base-pair reads. The authors' analysis ran thus. In a later analysis, some 80 million unique TCR beta chains were counted across the roughly 610 repertoires, and roughly 10 million of these chains were shared by at least two donors. A nearest-neighbor algorithm error-corrected the raw reads and collapsed the reads into unique sequences, merging closely related sequences to remove PCR and sequencing errors. Alignment of CDR3 sequences to IMGT reference sequences was used to assign V, D and J gene segments. For a sequence to be retained, a match of at least six nucleotides was required to both a V gene segment and a J gene segment. Rearrangements were classified as productive when the CDR3 lacked stop codons and remained in frame with V and J, and all other rearrangements were classified as non-productive. CDR3 was defined by IMGT convention, running from the second conserved V-encoded cysteine to the conserved J-encoded phenylalanine. In an earlier analysis of approximately 590 of the donors, sequences lacking an unambiguous match to a single V gene segment were excluded. An earlier analysis of fewer than 750 of the donors classified V segments as functional when productive rearrangements were above 56.7% and as segregating when the standard deviation between donors was above 5%. A statistical classification framework was built to diagnose cytomegalovirus status from the catalog of TCR beta chain sequences. A later analysis assigned V and J genes by comparing TCR nucleotide sequences with IMGT/GENE-DB human TR gene sequences. The TCRdist pipeline was used in a later analysis to assign CDR3 sequences and most-parsimonious VDJ recombination scenarios. In a later analysis, every TCR beta chain was defined by the combination of its CDR3 amino acid sequence and its V-gene family, and reads without a unique V-gene family were dropped. To address suspected cross-contamination and a sequencing artifact, a later analysis removed around 600 highly shared, low-generation-probability nucleotide sequences. In a later analysis, a clonal expansion index for each public chain was calculated from normalized within-repertoire ranks of inferred template counts. A later analysis computed generation probabilities with a VDJ recombination model fitted to out-of-frame rearrangements, and checked the results against IGoR. A later analysis scored TCR-TCR, TCR-HLA and TCR-CMV co-occurrence with hypergeometric tests, applying a repertoire-size bias correction to TCR pairs. A later analysis estimated false discovery rates by permuting HLA or CMV assignments 20 times. In a later analysis, co-occurring TCRs were grouped using DBSCAN, and TCRdist sequence similarity was added for clustering within HLA-allele-positive subsets. For co-occurrence clustering, repertoires with fewer than 30,000 or more than 120,000 public chains were excluded, along with 5 or 6 repertoires with anomalous nucleotide sharing. This immuneACCESS table, as held by TCRdb, lists in-frame sequences with V and J called but not all clones. Of the missing ones, under half trace to an unresolved V gene in checked studies; the others have no known cause. V and J calls plus clone size are reproduced from that table; the DNA served to infer D and trimming. A total of under 200,000 clones appear in this sample, 78% of them only once. The ten largest clones represent around 7% of the sample.

The cohort consisted of some 730 healthy bone marrow donors. At the time of sampling, all cohort members were nominally healthy, though unrecorded immune exposures were likely present. The donor was CMV seropositive and was included in the group of around 300 seropositive cohort members. Every donor gave a peripheral blood sample, and the peripheral blood mononuclear cells from that sample were used for TCR beta sequencing. Genomic DNA extraction from the blood cell samples was performed with the Qiagen DNeasy Blood Extraction Kit. This specimen belongs to a study of cytomegalovirus exposure and HLA in healthy donors (dated by TCRdb to 2015 to 2018). General notes on the study: An earlier analysis of roughly 500 of the donors reported approximately 280 Gb of sequence data and around 120 million unique TCR beta sequences obtained from roughly 170 million T cells. About 280 gigabases of sequencing data and around 90 million unique TCR sequences made up an early release that covered over 550 HLA-typed donors. Of the approximately 400 genotyped donors, about 84% fell in the genetic ancestry cluster associated with self-reported Caucasian donors. The study aimed to test whether cataloging public T cell receptors could reveal signatures of past pathogen exposure. Using immunosequencing, the study profiled T cell repertoires from fewer than 700 subjects and related those repertoires to cytomegalovirus serostatus. A separate validation cohort of roughly 120 different subjects was used in addition to the 666-subject first cohort. To predict cytomegalovirus infection status, the study combined high-throughput TCR immunosequencing, statistical association of individual TCRs with disease status, and machine learning. To study patterns of TCR occurrence, a later analysis re-analyzed previously published TCR beta repertoires from just over 650 donors and added high-resolution HLA genotyping. Rather than drawing on any new phenotypic data, the later analysis identified candidate immune exposures from TCR beta sequences and the way those sequences occurred across donors. An earlier analysis of approximately 640 of the donors applied high-throughput TCR beta sequencing to assess whether each TCR beta V gene segment acted as functional or pseudogenic. Donor age, sex, ethnicity and CMV serostatus were compiled alongside the repertoire data. In a later genetic analysis, genome-wide SNP genotypes for about three fifths of the roughly 670 donors were used, and that subset was treated as a discovery cohort. All discovery cohort repertoires had been generated on a single sequencing platform. Both class I and class II loci were covered by HLA typing, at four-digit resolution. Typing coverage differed by locus: A, B, C, DRB1 and DQB1 were typed in about 629-640 donors, DQA1 in 522, DPA1 in 600 to 610, and DPB1 in just under 480. Roughly 5 DR-DQ haplotypes were handled as single units for association and clustering, since linkage in the cohort was strong. Among some 400 genotyped donors of the cohort, an average of about 240,000 unique TCR beta nucleotide sequences were sequenced per donor, roughly 20% of them non-productive. Study-wide conclusions, independent of this receptor: A later genetic analysis reported fewer N-insertions in productive TCRs among donors in an Asian-associated ancestry cluster than the roughly 700-donor mean. Linkage disequilibrium might explain the correlated functional status among segregating V segments, but an unknown experimental factor could not be excluded. In a later analysis, TCR association rates were found to vary across HLA loci, with the most associated TCRs seen for DRB1 alleles and the fewest for HLA-C alleles. A cluster of highly shared sequence variants was judged likely to represent a technical artifact of the sequencing pipeline. A few of the identified cytomegalovirus-associated TCR beta chains were confirmed in vitro to be specific for cytomegalovirus antigens. Some IMGT-functional V segments, including TRBV6-2 and TRBV6-3, could not be told apart with the 87-base-pair reads, so those segments were excluded. Presence/absence analyses assumed roughly uniform sequencing depth across donors, an assumption that may not hold. In a later analysis, several top co-occurrence clusters were reported to appear linked to parvovirus B19, influenza, CMV and Epstein-Barr virus. Most TCR sequences were seen in very few donors, while some public TCRs were found in many individuals. Specific HLA alleles were associated with over 15,000 TCR beta sequences at a false discovery rate of 0.05 in a later analysis. Because counts were too low, some 16 rarely observed V segments, including chromosome 9 orphons, were excluded from the earlier analysis of about 500 of the donors. CMV serostatus was the only immune exposure information available for the cohort. Because HLA typing was unavailable for some donors at each locus, only the typed subset was used in association tests. Strong co-occurrence of HLA alleles, especially DR and DQ, made assigning TCR associations to individual alleles difficult. The authors suggested that the approach could potentially be generalized to other disease states and immunological phenotypes. A further reported finding was that TCR beta sequences accurately predicted the HLA-A and HLA-B alleles for most subjects in the first cohort. In this cohort, only TCR beta chains were sequenced, and detectable features were limited by the absence of alpha or paired-chain data. Most CMV-associated TCR beta chains appeared to be HLA-restricted in a later analysis, and the HLA associations seemed to be driven largely by CMV exposure. V-gene and J-gene trimming of TCR beta chains was associated with a missense DCLRE1C variant in a later genetic analysis, and the association was replicated in an independent cohort. Broadly in line with IMGT annotations, most TCR beta V segments showed up in productive rearrangements about 87% or about 30% of the time in an earlier analysis of several hundred of the donors. A later analysis found that HLA-associated TCR beta chains were more clonally expanded and had lower generation probabilities than equally common non-associated chains. The study gave a list of 150 to 200 TCR beta chains associated with cytomegalovirus. Cytomegalovirus status was reported to be diagnosed by the classifier with high specificity and sensitivity in both the original and validation cohorts.

V is trimmed back by 1 base and J by 6 bases, and the junction contains 8 bases that no gene match accounts for. The germline V gene yields SGHDT for CDR1 and YYEEEE for CDR2. The CDR3 covers 15 residues, taking in both the cysteine and the phenylalanine. CDR3 DNA only is kept here, 45 bases in frame from base 1. The sequence derives from a woman aged 40 to 49 in good health and CMV-seropositive. What was sequenced was PBMCs. The sequence is built from TRBV5-6 and TRBJ2-7; 9 central bases correspond to TRBD1. CDR3 sequence: CASSLRLTGGLEQYF. The DNA sequence follows: TGTGCCAGCAGCTTGAGGTTGACAGGGGGTCTCGAGCAGTACTTC.